This TCR beta chain emerged from a study of spatial heterogeneity in lung cancer (dated by TCRdb to about 2019). For context, the study as a whole: Beta-chain transcripts were consistently detected in greater numbers than alpha-chain transcripts, which likely reflected higher beta-chain transcript abundance. In the raw uncorrected reads, each unique combination of TCR and UMI appeared more than ten times on average. TCR alpha and beta repertoires were quantitatively compared across multiple tumor regions, matched nontumor lung and blood in non-small cell lung cancer. TCR repertoire features were related to nonsynonymous mutation counts determined by whole-exome sequencing of tumor tissue. Both alpha and beta chains were TCR-sequenced in approximately 220 tumor regions, about 69 matched nontumor lung samples and 45 to 60 PBMC samples obtained at surgery.

This clonotype was detected a few times. Its antigen remains unidentified. Base qualities were left out, and no much larger clone turns up one base away. What the authors observed across the whole study: Additional single-cell paired TCR alpha and beta sequencing was considered necessary to confirm, at a functional level, the hypothesis that regional TCRs recognize regional mutations. Ubiquitous expanded tumor TCRs showed up in blood more often at tumor resection than at routine follow-up.

Read against the paper, the sample's time point label means: sample taken at primary tumor resection. The donors were approximately 70 patients from the lung TRACERx cohort who had early-stage, untreated non-small cell lung cancer. Whole RNA extracted from tumor and nontumor lung tissue, or from cryopreserved PBMC samples, was used for TCR sequencing without cell sorting. A patient was chosen for TCR sequencing only when enough RNA was available from at least two tumor regions. Receptor libraries were prepared by 5' RACE. The sequencer listed for this sample is NextSeq 500. To allow correction of PCR and sequencing errors, the TCR library protocol tagged every TCR cDNA molecule with a unique molecular identifier. Under the source paper's analysis protocol: TCR identification, UMI-based error correction and CDR3 extraction were performed with Decombinator tools. Expanded TCRs were defined as those above a frequency of 2 per 1,000, corresponding to the top 1% of the tumor frequency distribution. Each repertoire was subsampled 100 times to 5,000 TCRs, after which Renyi diversity was computed with the R vegan package. To build CDR3 similarity networks, amino acid triplet string-kernel similarity was used, and CDR3s were connected when their pairwise similarity was above 0.82. TCRdb trimmed the raw reads at Q25, called clones with MiXCR and kept productive beta chains. Identical CDR3 proteins give one entry, which carries the most common genes and DNA. TCRdb, rather than the study authors, made the V and J calls. Present in this sample are around 45,000 distinct CDR3 sequences, approximately 15% of which were seen just once. The ten largest clones capture approximately 60% of the sample.

The sequencing used PBMCs, collected at surgery. This receptor was taken from a male donor with early-stage non-small cell lung cancer.

At the DNA level, the sequence is TGTGCCAGCTCACCACTGAACAGCCTGAACACTGAAGCTTTCTTT. The resulting protein is CASSPLNSLNTEAFF. Here the chain combines TRBV18 and TRBJ1-1, with the D gene uncertain. The CDR3 runs 15 residues from the cysteine to the phenylalanine. The entry retains the CDR3 DNA only, 45 bases that are in frame from base 1. As encoded in the germline V gene, CDR1 is KGHSH while CDR2 is LQKENI. V lost 1 base and J lost 0 bases; the stretch between them is 9 bases long.